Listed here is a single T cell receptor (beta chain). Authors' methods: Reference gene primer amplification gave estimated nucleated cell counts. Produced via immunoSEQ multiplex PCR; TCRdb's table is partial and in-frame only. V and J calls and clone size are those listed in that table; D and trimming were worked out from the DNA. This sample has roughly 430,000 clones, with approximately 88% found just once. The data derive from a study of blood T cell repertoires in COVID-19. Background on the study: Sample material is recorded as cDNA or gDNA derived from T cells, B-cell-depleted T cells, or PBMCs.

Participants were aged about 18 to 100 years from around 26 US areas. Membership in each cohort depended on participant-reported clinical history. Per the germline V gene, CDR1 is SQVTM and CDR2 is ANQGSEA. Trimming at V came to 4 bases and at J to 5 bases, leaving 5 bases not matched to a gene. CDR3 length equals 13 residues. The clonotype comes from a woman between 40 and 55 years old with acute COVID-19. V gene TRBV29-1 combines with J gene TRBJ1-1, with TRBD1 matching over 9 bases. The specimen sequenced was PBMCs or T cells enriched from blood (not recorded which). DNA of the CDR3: TGCAGCGTTGTTACAGGGGGCAGAACTGAAGCTTTCTTT. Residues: CSVVTGGRTEAFF.